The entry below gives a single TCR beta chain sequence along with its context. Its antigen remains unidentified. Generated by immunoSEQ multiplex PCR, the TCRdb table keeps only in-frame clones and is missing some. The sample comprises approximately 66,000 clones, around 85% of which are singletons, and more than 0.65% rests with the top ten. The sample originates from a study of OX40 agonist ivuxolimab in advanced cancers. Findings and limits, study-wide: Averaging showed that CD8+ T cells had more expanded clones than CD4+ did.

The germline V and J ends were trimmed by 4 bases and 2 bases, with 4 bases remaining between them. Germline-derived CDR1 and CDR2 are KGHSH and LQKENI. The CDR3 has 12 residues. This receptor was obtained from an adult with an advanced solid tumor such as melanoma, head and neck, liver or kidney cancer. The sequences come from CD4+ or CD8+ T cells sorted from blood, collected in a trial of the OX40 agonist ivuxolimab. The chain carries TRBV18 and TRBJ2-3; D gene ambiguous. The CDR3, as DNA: TGTGCCAGCTCACAATTCACAGATACGCAGTATTTT. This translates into CASSQFTDTQYF.